Shown below are 8 T cell receptor beta chains from a single sample sequenced in a study of blood T cell repertoires in COVID-19 (dated by TCRdb to 2020 to 2022). Library creation used the immunoSEQ multiplex PCR assay. Entries here come from immuneACCESS through TCRdb and include only in-frame sequences with V and J called. Some clones fail to appear in such tables; in the studies checked, an unresolved V gene covers under half of the shortfall, and the cause of the remainder is unknown. For this sample the table gives some 75,000 clones, of which about 88% were detected only once. The top ten clones comprise roughly 2.5% of the sample. Sequencing was performed on peripheral blood. Receptors originate from a man aged 70 or older with active or convalescent COVID-19.

A single count supports this clone. The gene calls are TRBV30 and TRBJ1-5, with TRBD1 as a possible D gene (5 bases). The CDR3 contains 13 residues. Germline V gene sequence: CDR1 GTSNPN, CDR2 SVGIG (reference sequence). V lost 3 bases to trimming and J lost 3 bases, with 9 bases between them. CDR3 protein: CAWSIGVNQPQHF. As DNA, the CDR3 is TGTGCCTGGAGCATAGGGGTCAATCAGCCCCAGCATTTT.

This CDR3 reads CASSLAQGGNGYTF. The CDR3 nucleotides are TGCGCCAGCAGCTTGGCGCAGGGGGGAAATGGCTACACCTTC. The chain combines TRBV5-1 with TRBJ1-2; 7 bases are a match to TRBD1. V was pared by 0 bases and J by 6 bases, with 5 bases of the junction left unmatched. The germline V gene has CDR1 SGHRS and CDR2 YFSETQ. The length of the CDR3 is 14 residues.

The chain uses TRBV27 and TRBJ1-1, with D unresolved. CDR3 length equals 14 residues. The germline V and J ends were trimmed by 3 bases and 1 base, with 9 bases remaining between them. CDR1 and CDR2 (germline): MNHEY, SMNVEV (reference sequence). CDR3 loop: CASSFAVANTEAFF. In DNA, the CDR3 is TGTGCCAGCAGTTTTGCAGTAGCGAACACTGAAGCTTTCTTT.

This clone was seen only a few times. This chain uses TRBV19 with TRBJ1-2; the match to TRBD1 covers 10 bases. The CDR3 is 15 residues long. Germline CDR1 reads LNHDA; CDR2 reads SQIVND (reference sequence). V was pared by 6 bases and J by 7 bases, with 11 bases of the junction left unmatched. The CDR3 DNA reads as TGTGCCAGTAGCCATTCGGACAGGGGGTCGTCTGGCTACACCTTC. Translation: CASSHSDRGSSGYTF.

This clone has a single count. This chain joins TRBV7-2 and TRBJ2-2; no clear D gene. In germline, CDR1 is SGHTA, CDR2 FQGNSA. The germline V and J ends were trimmed by 0 bases and 4 bases, with 9 bases remaining between them. The CDR3 has 15 residues. CDR3 region: CASSLARLSTGELFF. DNA of the CDR3: TGTGCCAGCAGCTTAGCGCGGCTATCCACCGGGGAGCTGTTTTTT.

This clone was detected only once. The CDR3 here is CASSLGREFTDTQYF. The CDR3 DNA is TGTGCCAGCAGCTTAGGGCGGGAGTTCACAGATACGCAGTATTTT. The chain links TRBV11-3 to TRBJ2-3; 7 bases agree with TRBD2. The CDR3 sequence is 15 residues long. Germline CDR1 and CDR2: SGHNT and YENEEA. V lost 1 base, J lost 2 bases, and 3 bases stayed unmatched.

This clone was observed a handful of times. This chain links TRBV11-2 with TRBJ2-4, with D possibly being TRBD2 (5 bases). Germline V lookup: CDR1 SGHAT, CDR2 FQNNGV. V dropped 4 bases and J dropped 4 bases, with 11 bases sitting between them. The CDR3 length is 14 residues. The CDR3 protein is CASSSSPGKNIQYF. The CDR3, as DNA: TGTGCCAGCAGCTCTAGCCCAGGAAAAAACATTCAGTACTTC.

The chain couples TRBV19 to TRBJ2-5; 8 bases map to TRBD2. V lost 4 bases, J lost 2 bases, and 6 bases stayed unmatched. CDR1 LNHDA and CDR2 SQIVND come from the germline V gene (reference sequence). CDR3 length: 15 amino acids. CDR3 region: CASSTQRGSQETQYF. Written as DNA, the CDR3 is TGTGCCAGTAGTACTCAGCGGGGGAGTCAAGAGACCCAGTACTTC.